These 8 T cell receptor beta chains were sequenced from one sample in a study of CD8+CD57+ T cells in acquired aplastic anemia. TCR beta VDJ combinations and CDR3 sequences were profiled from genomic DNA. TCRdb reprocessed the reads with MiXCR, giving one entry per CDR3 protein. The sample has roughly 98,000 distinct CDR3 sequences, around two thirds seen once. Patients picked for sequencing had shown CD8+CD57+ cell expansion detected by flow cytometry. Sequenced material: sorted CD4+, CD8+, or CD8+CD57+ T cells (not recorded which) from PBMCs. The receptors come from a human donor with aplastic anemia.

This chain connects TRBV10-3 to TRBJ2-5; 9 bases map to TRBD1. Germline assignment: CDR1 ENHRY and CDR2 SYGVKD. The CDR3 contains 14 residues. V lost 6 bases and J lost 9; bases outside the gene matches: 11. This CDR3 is CAIREQGAGEAQYF. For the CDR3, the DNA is TGTGCCATCAGGGAACAGGGGGCCGGGGAGGCCCAGTACTTC.

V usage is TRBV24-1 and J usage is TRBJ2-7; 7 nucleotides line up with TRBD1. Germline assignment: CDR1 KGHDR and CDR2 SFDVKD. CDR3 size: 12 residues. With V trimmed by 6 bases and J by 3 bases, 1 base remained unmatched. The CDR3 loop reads CATSWDSYEQYF. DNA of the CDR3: TGTGCCACCAGTTGGGACAGCTACGAGCAGTACTTC.

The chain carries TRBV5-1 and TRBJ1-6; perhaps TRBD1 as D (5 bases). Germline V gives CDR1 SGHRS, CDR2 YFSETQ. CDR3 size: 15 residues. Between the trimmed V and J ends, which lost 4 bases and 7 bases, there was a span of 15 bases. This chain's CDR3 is CASSPTDSKNSPLHF. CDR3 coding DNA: TGCGCCAGCAGCCCAACCGACAGTAAAAATTCACCCCTCCACTTT.

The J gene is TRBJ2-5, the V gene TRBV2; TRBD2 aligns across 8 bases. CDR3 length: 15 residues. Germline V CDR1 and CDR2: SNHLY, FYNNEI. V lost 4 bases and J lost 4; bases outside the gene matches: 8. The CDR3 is CASSAIAGLRETQYF. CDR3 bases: TGTGCCAGCAGTGCAATAGCGGGGTTGAGAGAGACCCAGTACTTC.

This CDR3 is CASSQVGQSYEQYF. Here the CDR3 DNA reads TGTGCCAGCAGCCAAGTAGGCCAGTCCTACGAGCAGTACTTC. The chain combines TRBV7-2 with TRBJ2-7, with D unclear. In germline, CDR1 is SGHTA, CDR2 FQGNSA. CDR3 length: 14 amino acids. Trimming took off 5 bases at V and 1 base at J, with 12 bases between the two ends.

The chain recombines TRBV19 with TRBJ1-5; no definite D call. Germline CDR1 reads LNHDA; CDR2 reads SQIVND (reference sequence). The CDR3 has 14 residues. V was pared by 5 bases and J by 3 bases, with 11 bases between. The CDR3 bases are TGTGCCAGTAGTCCCCCGGGATCCAATCAGCCCCAGCATTTT. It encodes CASSPPGSNQPQHF.

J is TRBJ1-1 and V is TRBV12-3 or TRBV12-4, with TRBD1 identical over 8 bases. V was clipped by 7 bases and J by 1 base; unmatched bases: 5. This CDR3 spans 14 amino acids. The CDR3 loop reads CASKTGATNTEAFF. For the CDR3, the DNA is TGTGCCAGCAAGACAGGGGCCACGAACACTGAAGCTTTCTTT.

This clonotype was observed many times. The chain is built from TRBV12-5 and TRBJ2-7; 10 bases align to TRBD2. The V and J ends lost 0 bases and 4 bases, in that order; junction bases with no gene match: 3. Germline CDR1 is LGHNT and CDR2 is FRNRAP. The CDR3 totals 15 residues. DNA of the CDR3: TGTGCTAGTGGTTTGGTACTAGCGGGAACTTACGAGCAGTACTTC. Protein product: CASGLVLAGTYEQYF. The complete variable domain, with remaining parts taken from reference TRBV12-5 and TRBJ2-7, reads DARVTQTPRHKVTEMGQEVTMRCQPILGHNTVFWYRQTMMQGLELLAYFRNRAPLDDSGMPKDRFSAEMPDATLATLKIQPSEPRDSAVYFCASGLVLAGTYEQYFGPGTRLTVT.